This section outlines one T cell receptor beta chain sequence together with its context. The target antigen is unknown. The ends lost 5 bases at V and 8 bases at J; junction bases unmatched: 8. The CDR3 runs to 13 residues. Germline V gives CDR1 LGHNT, CDR2 FRNRAP. These data originate in a study of CD8 T cells in Susac syndrome. After extraction with the RNeasy kit, about 0.5 to 1 ug of the RNA was reverse transcribed using random hexamers. The immunoSEQ assay covered 54 Vbeta and 13 Jbeta segments for CDR3. In TCRdb, the immunoSEQ multiplex PCR reads were re-called with MiXCR into one record per CDR3 protein. The sample carries around 200,000 distinct CDR3 sequences, 95% recorded once. Peripheral blood CD8+ and CD4+ T cells were profiled by TCR beta sequencing. Whole-study results and caveats: In total CD8+ repertoires, 15 to 20 Susac-specific public clones were found, and CD8+ TEMRA repertoires had about five.

Source material: CD8+ T cells from PBMCs. This clonotype was obtained from a human donor with Susac syndrome. The rearrangement links TRBV12-5 to TRBJ1-1, with 7 positions matching TRBD1. CDR3 protein: CASGIDREEEAFF. In nucleotides, the CDR3 is TGTGCTAGTGGTATCGACAGGGAGGAAGAAGCTTTCTTT.